This paragraph reports one TCR beta chain. The data belong to a study of OX40 agonist ivuxolimab in advanced cancers. The data were produced by immunoSEQ multiplex PCR, yet TCRdb's version contains in-frame clones alone and is incomplete. The repertoire consists of over 65,000 clones, with about 82% occurring once and the leading ten covering 5.5% to 7.5%. The length of the CDR3 is 15 residues. Germline V gene data show CDR1 as SQVTM and CDR2 as ANQGSEA. V shed 4 bases and J shed 0 bases, with 14 bases lying between them. This sequence joins TRBV29-1 and TRBJ2-3, with a tentative D call TRBD2 (6 bases). Specimen: CD4+ or CD8+ T cells sorted from blood, collected in a trial of the OX40 agonist ivuxolimab. The clonotype comes from an adult with an advanced solid tumor such as melanoma, head and neck, liver or kidney cancer. Written as DNA, the CDR3 is TGCAGCGTTGTGTTCAGCGGGTTTAGCACAGATACGCAGTATTTT. Translated, it gives CSVVFSGFSTDTQYF.